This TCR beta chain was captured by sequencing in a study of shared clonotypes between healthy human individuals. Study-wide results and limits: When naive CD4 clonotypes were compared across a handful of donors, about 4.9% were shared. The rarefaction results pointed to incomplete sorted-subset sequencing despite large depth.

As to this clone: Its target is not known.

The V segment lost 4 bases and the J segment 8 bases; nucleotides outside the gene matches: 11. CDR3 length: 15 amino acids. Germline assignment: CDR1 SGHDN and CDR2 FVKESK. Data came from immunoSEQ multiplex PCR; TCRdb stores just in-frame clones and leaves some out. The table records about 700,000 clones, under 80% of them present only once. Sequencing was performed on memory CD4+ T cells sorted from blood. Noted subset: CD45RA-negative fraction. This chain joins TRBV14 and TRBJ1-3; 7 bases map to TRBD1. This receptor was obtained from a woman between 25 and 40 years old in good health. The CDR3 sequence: CASSLFPTGTDTIYF. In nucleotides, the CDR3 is TGTGCCAGCAGCCTTTTTCCGACAGGGACAGACACCATATATTTT.